One and the same sample provided the 10 T cell receptor beta chains below, sequenced in a study of blood T cells in healthy people across ages. The use of a sample-barcoded 5' primer and a J-beta primer mix characterized a second PCR of about 7 to 12 cycles. MiXCR was run by TCRdb on the 5' RACE reads, yielding one entry per CDR3 protein. Here the sample spans under 700,000 distinct CDR3 sequences, about 24% being singletons. These data also formed part of another study, on T cells of mothers and their children.

The sequencing sample was made of blood. The source of these receptors is a boy aged 10-17 years in good health.

In DNA form, the CDR3 reads TGCAGTGCTGGACCATGGGGGGACAGTGAAGAGACCCAGTACTTC. It is translated as CSAGPWGDSEETQYF. The chain uses TRBV20-1 and TRBJ2-5; D is possibly TRBD1 (7 bases). The CDR3 sequence is 15 residues long. The V and J ends lost 5 bases and 3 bases respectively, with 19 bases between them. CDR1 and CDR2 (germline): DFQATT, SNEGSKA (reference sequence).

This clonotype was observed a handful of times. The rearrangement links TRBV30 to TRBJ1-1; D is ambiguous. CDR1 GTSNPN and CDR2 SVGIG come from the germline V gene (reference sequence). The V end was cut by 3 bases, the J end by 6 bases, with 20 bases between. This CDR3 is 15 amino acids long. The CDR3 sequence: CAWSRPDLRYPEAFF. CDR3 DNA: TGTGCCTGGAGCAGGCCCGACCTGAGGTATCCTGAAGCTTTCTTT.

This chain uses TRBV6-5 with TRBJ2-2, with D perhaps TRBD1 (5 bases). Germline-derived CDR1 and CDR2 are MNHEY and SVGAGI. Trimming removed 5 bases at V and 9 bases at J, with 10 bases between. The CDR3 has 12 amino acids. For the CDR3, the DNA is TGTGCCAGCAGTCCCGGACATAGGGAGCTGTTTTTT. Residues: CASSPGHRELFF.

The chain links TRBV20-1 to TRBJ2-5; no reliable D call. The CDR3 totals 13 residues. Germline V gene data show CDR1 as DFQATT and CDR2 as SNEGSKA (reference sequence). V lost 3 bases to trimming and J lost 4 bases, with 12 bases between them. CDR3 DNA: TGCAGTGCTAGTCGGAATAAAGTAGAGACCCAGTACTTC. This encodes CSASRNKVETQYF.

The chain recombines TRBV18 with TRBJ1-2; no firm D call. This CDR3 has 15 amino acids. Trimming stripped 6 bases from V and 0 bases from J, with 14 bases between. Germline CDR1 and CDR2: KGHSH and LQKENI. Written as DNA, the CDR3 is TGTGCCAGCTCCCCCCCCAGCGAGACTAACTATGGCTACACCTTC. It encodes CASSPPSETNYGYTF.

This sequence joins TRBV29-1 and TRBJ1-3; D remains ambiguous. V lost 6 bases and J lost 2, with 11 bases in between. Germline V CDR1 and CDR2: SQVTM, ANQGSEA. This CDR3 has 13 residues. The CDR3 spells CSVRTRPGNTIYF. Here the CDR3 DNA reads TGCAGCGTCCGAACGAGGCCTGGAAACACCATATATTTT. The entire variable domain, with the rest obtained from reference TRBV29-1 and TRBJ1-3, is as follows: SAVISQKPSRDICQRGTSLTIQCQVDSQVTMMFWYRQQPGQSLTLIATANQGSEATYESGFVIDKFPISRPNLTFSTLTVSNMSPEDSSIYLCSVRTRPGNTIYFGEGSWLTVV.

Only a few counts were recorded for this clonotype. The chain uses TRBV28 and TRBJ2-7; 10 bases line up with TRBD2. Germline V CDR1 and CDR2: MDHEN, SYDVKM. Trimming took 3 bases from V and 6 from J; bases not matched to a gene: 8. The CDR3 spans 15 residues. The CDR3 sequence: CASSFTSGRAVEQYF. As DNA, the CDR3 is TGTGCCAGCAGTTTTACGAGCGGGAGGGCCGTCGAGCAGTACTTC.

The V and J genes are TRBV9 and TRBJ2-3; 9 nucleotides match TRBD1. From germline, CDR1 is SGDLS and CDR2 YYNGEE. The CDR3 runs to 18 residues. V dropped 0 bases and J dropped 4; count of bases not matched to a gene: 12. The CDR3 here is CASSVDYESGQGPDTQYF. The CDR3 region has the DNA TGTGCCAGCAGCGTAGATTACGAGTCGGGACAGGGACCAGATACGCAGTATTTT.

This CDR3 is CASSQGQGGDYGYTF. CDR3 DNA: TGCGCCAGCAGCCAGGGTCAGGGGGGCGACTATGGCTACACCTTC. The rearrangement uses TRBV4-3 and TRBJ1-2, with 7 bases aligning to TRBD1. The V gene end was trimmed by 3 bases and the J gene end by 3 bases; junction bases not matched to a gene: 7. CDR1 is LGHNA, CDR2 YSLEER, per germline. There are 15 residues in the CDR3.

The chain is built from TRBV12-3 or TRBV12-4 and TRBJ2-7; TRBD1 aligns across 9 bases. V lost 4 bases and J lost 2; bases outside the gene matches: 6. There are 15 residues in the CDR3. The CDR3 spells CASSSFGTGTYEQYF. The CDR3 DNA reads TGTGCCAGCAGTTCCTTCGGGACAGGGACCTACGAGCAGTACTTC.